The entry below gives a single TCR beta chain sequence along with its context. This clonotype was seen only a few times. The specificity of this receptor is unknown. No qualities accompany the bases; no much larger clone lies one base away. The sample comes from a study of CD8 T cells in ankylosing spondylitis (dated by TCRdb to about 2017). Notes on the research overall: The study set out to find disease-linked TCR variants by profiling T cell receptor beta repertoires in ankylosing spondylitis patients and healthy donors. In total, the full study cohort was made up of 110 or so healthy donors and roughly 27 ankylosing spondylitis patients. Peripheral blood was sampled, and synovial fluid was also collected from ankylosing spondylitis patients.

The study at large found these results: The disease-linked clones were reported as significantly enriched in matched synovial fluid samples from ankylosing spondylitis patients. Some of the motif variants had been reported before in the synovial fluid and blood of reactive arthritis patients, a finding that suggests common disease-initiation mechanisms. A TCR beta motif made up of several highly homologous amino acid variants appeared to be characteristic of blood from ankylosing spondylitis patients. The disease-linked clones had a CD8+ phenotype and were found at relatively low frequencies in peripheral blood.

TCRdb names Illumina HiSeq 2500 as the instrument used. Quantitative 5'-RACE with molecular barcodes was used to prepare TCR beta libraries. Turning to the authors' computational methods: To identify disease-linked TCR variants, a new computational method was used, one built on a probabilistic model of VDJ rearrangement. The public reads were reanalyzed by TCRdb: fastp trimming at Q25, MiXCR alignment, in-frame beta chains only. Rows with a matching CDR3 protein are joined into one entry that keeps the most common DNA and genes. TCRdb, rather than the study authors, made the V and J calls. The sample table records almost 400,000 distinct CDR3 sequences; more than 20% of these occur just once. Clones ranked in the top ten supply 16% of the sample. CDR1 SQVTM and CDR2 ANQGSEA were looked up in the germline V gene. Germline trimming amounts to 4 bases on V and 1 base on J, with 11 as the count of junction bases outside the gene matches. From the cysteine through the phenylalanine, the CDR3 covers 17 amino acids. This entry keeps only the CDR3 DNA: 51 bases, framed from base 1.

The chain couples TRBV29-1 to TRBJ2-2, with TRBD1 matching 8 junction bases. Sequenced material: blood, either unsorted or a sorted T cell fraction (not recorded which). The source of this sequence is a male donor with ankylosing spondylitis. The nucleotides are TGCAGCGTTGGCCAGGGGGCAGGCAAGGGGAACACCGGGGAGCTGTTTTTT. Translated, it reads CSVGQGAGKGNTGELFF.